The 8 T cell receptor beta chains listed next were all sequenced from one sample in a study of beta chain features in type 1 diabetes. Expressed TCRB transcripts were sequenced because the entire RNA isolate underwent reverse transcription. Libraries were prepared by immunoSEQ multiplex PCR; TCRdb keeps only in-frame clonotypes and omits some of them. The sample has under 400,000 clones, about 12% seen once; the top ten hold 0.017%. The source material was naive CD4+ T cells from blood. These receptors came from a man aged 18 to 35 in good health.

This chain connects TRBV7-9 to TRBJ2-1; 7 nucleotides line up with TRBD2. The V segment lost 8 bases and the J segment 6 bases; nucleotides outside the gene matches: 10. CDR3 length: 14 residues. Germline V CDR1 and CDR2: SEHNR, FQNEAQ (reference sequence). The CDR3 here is CASLPRERANEQFF. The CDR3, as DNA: TGTGCCAGCCTGCCGCGGGAGAGGGCCAATGAGCAGTTCTTC. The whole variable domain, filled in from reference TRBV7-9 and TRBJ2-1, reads DTGVSQNPRHKITKRGQNVTFRCDPISEHNRLYWYRQTLGQGPEFLTYFQNEAQLEKSRLLSDRFSAERPKGSFSTLEIQRTEQGDSAMYLCASLPRERANEQFFGPGTRLTVL.

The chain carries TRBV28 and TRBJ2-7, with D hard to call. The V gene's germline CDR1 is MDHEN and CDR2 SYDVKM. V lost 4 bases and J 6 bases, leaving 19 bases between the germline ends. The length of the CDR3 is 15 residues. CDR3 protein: CASSSRQARPPEQYF. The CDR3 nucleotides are TGTGCCAGCAGTTCGCGACAAGCCAGGCCGCCCGAGCAGTACTTC.

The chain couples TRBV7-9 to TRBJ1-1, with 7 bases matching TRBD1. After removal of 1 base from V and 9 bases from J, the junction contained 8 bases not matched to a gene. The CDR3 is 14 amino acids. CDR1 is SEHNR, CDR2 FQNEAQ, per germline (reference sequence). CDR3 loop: CASSLDGQARKAFF. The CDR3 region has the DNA TGTGCCAGCAGCTTAGATGGACAGGCGAGGAAAGCTTTCTTT.

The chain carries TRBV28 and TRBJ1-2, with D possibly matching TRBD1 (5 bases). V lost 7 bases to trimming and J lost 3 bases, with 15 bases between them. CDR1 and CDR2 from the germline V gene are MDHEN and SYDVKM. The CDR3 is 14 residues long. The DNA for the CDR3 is TGTGCCAGCACCATCCGATCCAGGGACTATGGCTACACCTTC. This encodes CASTIRSRDYGYTF.

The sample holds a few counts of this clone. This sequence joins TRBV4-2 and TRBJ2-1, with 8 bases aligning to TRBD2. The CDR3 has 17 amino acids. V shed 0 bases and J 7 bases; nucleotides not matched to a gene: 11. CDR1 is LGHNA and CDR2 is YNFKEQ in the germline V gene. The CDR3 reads CASSQDQGAGVSNEQFF. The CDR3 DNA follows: TGTGCCAGCAGCCAAGATCAGGGAGCGGGAGTGAGTAATGAGCAGTTCTTC.

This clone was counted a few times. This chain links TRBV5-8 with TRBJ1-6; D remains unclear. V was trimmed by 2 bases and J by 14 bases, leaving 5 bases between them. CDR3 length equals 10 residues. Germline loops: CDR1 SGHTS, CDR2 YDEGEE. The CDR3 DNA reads TGTGCCAGCAGCTTTTATACCCTCCACTTT. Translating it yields CASSFYTLHF.

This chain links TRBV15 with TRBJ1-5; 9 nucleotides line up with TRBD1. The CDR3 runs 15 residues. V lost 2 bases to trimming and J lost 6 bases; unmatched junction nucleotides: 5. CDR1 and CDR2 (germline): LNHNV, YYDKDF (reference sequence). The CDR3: CATSRHRGLFQPQHF. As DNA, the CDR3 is TGTGCCACCAGCAGACACAGGGGGCTCTTTCAGCCCCAGCATTTT.

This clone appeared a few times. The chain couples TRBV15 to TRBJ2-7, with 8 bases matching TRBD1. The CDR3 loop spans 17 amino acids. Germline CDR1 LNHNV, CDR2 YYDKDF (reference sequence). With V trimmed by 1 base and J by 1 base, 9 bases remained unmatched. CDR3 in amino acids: CATSRAVATGVSYEQYF. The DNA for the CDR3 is TGTGCCACCAGCAGAGCTGTAGCGACAGGGGTATCCTACGAGCAGTACTTC.